Listed here are 26 T cell receptor beta chains from one sample, sequenced in a study of cytomegalovirus exposure and HLA in healthy donors. With 60 Vbeta and 13 Jbeta primers, the PCR was carried out. Libraries were prepared by immunoSEQ multiplex PCR; TCRdb keeps only in-frame clonotypes and omits some of them. The sample includes some 110,000 clones, around three quarters of them seen just once. The sequencing sample was made of PBMCs. The receptors derive from a woman younger than 45 in good health and CMV-seronegative.

CDR3 amino acids: CASSKQGTEQFF. The CDR3 region has the DNA TGTGCCAGCAGCAAACAGGGTACAGAGCAGTTCTTC. The chain couples TRBV14 to TRBJ2-1; D possibly corresponds to TRBD1 (6 bases). Germline V gene sequence: CDR1 SGHDN, CDR2 FVKESK. The germline V and J ends were trimmed by 5 bases and 10 bases, with 12 bases remaining between them. The CDR3 spans 12 residues.

This chain connects TRBV7-9 to TRBJ1-6; a weak D match, TRBD1 (6 bases). Germline CDR1 and CDR2: SEHNR and FQNEAQ (reference sequence). V dropped 5 bases and J dropped 7 bases, with 18 bases sitting between them. CDR3 length: 16 amino acids. The CDR3: CASSHYRVTGNSPLHF. For the CDR3, the DNA is TGTGCCAGCAGCCATTACAGGGTGACGGGAAATTCACCCCTCCACTTT.

J is TRBJ2-1 and V is TRBV6-6, with D possibly being TRBD2 (5 bases). There are 10 residues in the CDR3. Germline V gene sequence: CDR1 MNHNY, CDR2 SVGAGI (reference sequence). The germline V and J ends were trimmed by 7 bases and 8 bases, with 6 bases remaining between them. The CDR3, as DNA: TGTGCCAGCAAGGAGGATGAGCAGTTCTTC. Protein product: CASKEDEQFF.

The chain uses TRBV19 and TRBJ1-5; D is unresolved. From germline, CDR1 is LNHDA and CDR2 SQIVND (reference sequence). CDR3 length: 12 residues. V gave up 3 bases and J gave up 8 bases, with 8 bases separating them. CDR3 DNA sequence: TGTGCCAGTAGTATCTTAGCTGAGCCCCAGCATTTT. It translates to CASSILAEPQHF.

This clone was counted a few times. The rearrangement joins TRBV7-9 to TRBJ2-6; maybe TRBD1 (6 bases). CDR1 SEHNR and CDR2 FQNEAQ come from the germline V gene (reference sequence). The ends were cut back, 1 base at V and 1 base at J, with 11 bases in the middle. The CDR3 is 17 residues long. The CDR3 DNA reads TGTGCCAGCAGCTTAGACCCCAGGGGTTCTGGGGCCAACGTCCTGACTTTC. Amino acid sequence: CASSLDPRGSGANVLTF.

V gene TRBV9 combines with J gene TRBJ1-3; D not resolved. V lost 2 bases, J lost 0 bases, and 9 bases lay in between. This CDR3 region has 15 residues. CDR1 and CDR2 (germline): SGDLS, YYNGEE. CDR3 sequence: CASSVEGFSGNTIYF. The CDR3 nucleotides read TGTGCCAGCAGCGTTGAGGGCTTCTCTGGAAACACCATATATTTT.

The V and J genes are TRBV4-2 and TRBJ1-2; no firm D call. There are 15 residues in the CDR3. V was clipped by 1 base and J by 4 bases, with 13 bases between them. Germline-derived CDR1 and CDR2 are LGHNA and YNFKEQ. The CDR3 here is CASSQGDTAGYGYTF. Here the CDR3 DNA reads TGTGCCAGCAGCCAAGGAGACACGGCGGGCTATGGCTACACCTTC.

The chain carries TRBV7-8 and TRBJ1-4, with no clear D. V was cut by 2 bases and J by 6 bases, with 4 bases left in between. This CDR3 has 12 amino acids. In germline, CDR1 is SGHVS, CDR2 FQNEAQ. Here the CDR3 reads CASSLSDEKLFF. In DNA form, the CDR3 reads TGTGCCAGCAGCTTATCCGATGAAAAACTGTTTTTT. Complete variable domain (other parts from reference TRBV7-8 and TRBJ1-4): GAGVSQSPRYKVAKRGQDVALRCDPISGHVSLFWYQQALGQGPEFLTYFQNEAQLDKSGLPSDRFFAERPEGSVSTLKIQRTQQEDSAVYLCASSLSDEKLFFGSGTQLSVL.

This clone was seen only a few times. This chain links TRBV15 with TRBJ1-1, with unresolved D. The CDR3 totals 13 residues. Trimming removed 1 base from V and 10 bases from J, with 13 bases in between. Looked up from germline, CDR1 is LNHNV and CDR2 is YYDKDF (reference sequence). CDR3 in DNA: TGTGCCACCAGCAGAGTAAGGAGATCGTTAGCTTTCTTT. Translated: CATSRVRRSLAFF.

V and J are TRBV25-1 and TRBJ2-7; tentative D call: TRBD2 (6 bases). The CDR3 extends over 16 amino acids. V dropped 8 bases and J dropped 0 bases, with 20 bases sitting between them. Germline CDR1 is MGHDK and CDR2 is SYGVNS. CDR3 sequence (DNA): TGTGCCAGCGGATCAAGGCGGGGTCCAAGCTCCTACGAGCAGTACTTC. This encodes CASGSRRGPSSYEQYF.

The rearrangement joins TRBV5-1 to TRBJ2-7; tentatively, D is TRBD2 (5 bases). Germline assignment: CDR1 SGHRS and CDR2 YFSETQ. Trimming left V 0 bases short and J 3 bases short, with 10 bases between. There are 14 residues in the CDR3. CDR3 loop: CASSLEDRDYEQYF. In nucleotides, the CDR3 is TGCGCCAGCAGCTTGGAGGACCGGGACTACGAGCAGTACTTC.

The genes are TRBV11-3 and TRBJ2-7, with 9 bases aligning to TRBD1. Germline CDR1 reads SGHNT; CDR2 reads YENEEA. The CDR3 spans 15 residues. V lost 5 bases to trimming and J lost 6 bases; unmatched junction nucleotides: 11. Here the CDR3 reads CASSNRDRVSSEQYF. CDR3 sequence (DNA): TGTGCCAGCAGCAACCGGGACAGGGTATCGAGCGAGCAGTACTTC. Filled out from reference TRBV11-3 and TRBJ2-7, the complete variable domain reads EAGVVQSPRYKIIEKKQPVAFWCNPISGHNTLYWYLQNLGQGPELLIRYENEEAVDDSQLPKDRFSAERLKGVDSTLKIQPAELGDSAVYLCASSNRDRVSSEQYFGPGTRLTVT.

This chain uses TRBV30 with TRBJ1-1; D is perhaps TRBD1 (5 bases). The germline V gene has CDR1 GTSNPN and CDR2 SVGIG (reference sequence). The CDR3 is made up of 11 amino acids. Trimming cost V 7 bases and J 3 bases, with 9 bases left between them. The CDR3 nucleotides are TGTGCCTTGGGGGGGGACACTGAAGCTTTCTTT. Encoded protein: CALGGDTEAFF. Combining the CDR3 with reference TRBV30 and TRBJ1-1 gives the whole variable domain SQTIHQWPATLVQPVGSPLSLECTVEGTSNPNLYWYRQAAGRGLQLLFYSVGIGQISSEVPQNLSASRPQDRQFILSSKKLLLSDSGFYLCALGGDTEAFFGQGTRLTVV.

The rearrangement uses TRBV29-1 and TRBJ1-2; D not resolved. The CDR3 is made up of 12 amino acids. Germline CDR1 is SQVTM and CDR2 is ANQGSEA. Trimming pared 5 bases from V and 2 bases from J, leaving 9 bases between. The CDR3: CSVTEYNYGYTF. CDR3 nucleotide sequence: TGCAGCGTTACCGAGTACAACTATGGCTACACCTTC.

This clone was counted a single time. The rearrangement links TRBV11-2 to TRBJ2-7; D call uncertain. The germline V gene has CDR1 SGHAT and CDR2 FQNNGV. Trimming left V 5 bases short and J 7 bases short, with 15 bases between. The CDR3 sequence is 13 residues long. This CDR3 is CASSLISVWEQYF. The CDR3 bases are TGTGCCAGCAGCCTAATTTCCGTGTGGGAGCAGTACTTC.

The V call is TRBV4-2, the J call TRBJ2-7; D is unresolved. V was pared by 0 bases and J by 3 bases, with 3 bases between. Germline loops: CDR1 LGHNA, CDR2 YNFKEQ. CDR3 length: 12 amino acids. The CDR3 sequence: CASSQDLYEQYF. The CDR3 nucleotides read TGTGCCAGCAGCCAAGATCTCTACGAGCAGTACTTC.

This clone was recorded a few times. The chain couples TRBV6-1 to TRBJ1-2; D is ambiguous. Per the germline V gene, CDR1 is MNHNS and CDR2 is SASEGT. CDR3 length equals 14 residues. Between the trimmed V and J ends, which lost 1 base and 7 bases, there was a span of 13 bases. CDR3 DNA sequence: TGTGCCAGCAGTGAAGGGGTTCCGGGAGCTGGCTACACCTTC. This gives the protein CASSEGVPGAGYTF.

The chain employs TRBV7-2 and TRBJ2-3; the match to TRBD2 covers 9 bases. V was clipped by 0 bases and J by 5 bases; unmatched bases: 9. In germline, CDR1 is SGHTA, CDR2 FQGNSA. CDR3 length equals 17 residues. The DNA for the CDR3 is TGTGCCAGCAGCTTAGCGCGGGGCGGGGGGGCGAGAGATACGCAGTATTTT. Its protein product is CASSLARGGGARDTQYF.

The gene calls are TRBV27 and TRBJ1-1; D unclear. The CDR3 contains 13 residues. Germline loops: CDR1 MNHEY, CDR2 SMNVEV (reference sequence). V lost 5 bases to trimming and J lost 0 bases, with 7 bases between them. CDR3 amino acids: CASSTNLNTEAFF. The CDR3 DNA follows: TGTGCCAGCAGTACTAATCTGAACACTGAAGCTTTCTTT.

V gene TRBV23-1 combines with J gene TRBJ1-4; no clear D gene. TRBV23-1 is an open reading frame whose function is uncertain. The CDR3 contains 13 residues. V was clipped by 7 bases and J by 5 bases, with 11 bases between them. The CDR3 nucleotides are TGCGCCAGCACGTCCTCCAGAAATGAAAAACTGTTTTTT. This gives the protein CASTSSRNEKLFF.

This clone showed up just a few times. The chain couples TRBV29-1 to TRBJ2-3; 12 positions match TRBD2. Trimming cost V 6 bases and J 5 bases; bases outside gene matches: 3. Germline CDR1 and CDR2: SQVTM and ANQGSEA. The CDR3 loop spans 13 amino acids. Written as DNA, the CDR3 is TGCAGCGTAGCTAGCGGGAGGGTAGATACGCAGTATTTT. Protein sequence: CSVASGRVDTQYF.

The chain recombines TRBV9 with TRBJ1-3; D is unresolved. CDR1 is SGDLS, CDR2 YYNGEE, per germline. This CDR3 has 15 residues. Trimming stripped 0 bases from V and 3 bases from J, with 10 bases between. As DNA, the CDR3 is TGTGCCAGCAGCGTAGGAGGTTTGGGTGGAAACACCATATATTTT. This sequence encodes CASSVGGLGGNTIYF.

This clone was found a few times. CDR3 sequence: CASSVGAGSRTEAFF. DNA for the CDR3: TGTGCCAGCAGCGTCGGCGCAGGTAGTCGCACTGAAGCTTTCTTT. J is TRBJ1-1 and V is TRBV9; D gene ambiguous. CDR3 size: 15 residues. Germline V CDR1 and CDR2: SGDLS, YYNGEE. The ends were cut back, 2 bases at V and 4 bases at J, with 15 bases in the middle.

This clone was seen just once. This sequence joins TRBV5-8 and TRBJ2-1; TRBD2 might be the D (6 bases). The length of the CDR3 is 14 residues. Trimming shortened V by 2 bases and J by 7 bases, and 13 bases separated the two germline ends. Per the germline V gene, CDR1 is SGHTS and CDR2 is YDEGEE. The CDR3: CASSLRGGRNEQFF. The CDR3 coding sequence is TGTGCCAGCAGCTTAAGGGGAGGTAGAAATGAGCAGTTCTTC.

This sequence joins TRBV27 and TRBJ1-2, with 9 bases aligning to TRBD1. Per the germline V gene, CDR1 is MNHEY and CDR2 is SMNVEV (reference sequence). CDR3 size: 15 residues. After removal of 0 bases from V and 7 bases from J, the junction contained 6 bases not matched to a gene. The chain's CDR3 is CASSLSVGTGCGYTF. CDR3 DNA sequence: TGTGCCAGCAGTTTATCGGTGGGGACAGGGTGTGGCTACACCTTC.

There are a few counts of this clone. The J gene is TRBJ1-1, the V gene TRBV5-1, with 9 bases that match TRBD1. J lost 0 bases, V lost 2 bases, and 5 bases had no gene match. This CDR3 spans 16 amino acids. Germline CDR1 is SGHRS and CDR2 is YFSETQ. CDR3 loop: CASSFTGTGLNTEAFF. The CDR3 region has the DNA TGCGCCAGCAGCTTCACCGGGACAGGGCTGAACACTGAAGCTTTCTTT.